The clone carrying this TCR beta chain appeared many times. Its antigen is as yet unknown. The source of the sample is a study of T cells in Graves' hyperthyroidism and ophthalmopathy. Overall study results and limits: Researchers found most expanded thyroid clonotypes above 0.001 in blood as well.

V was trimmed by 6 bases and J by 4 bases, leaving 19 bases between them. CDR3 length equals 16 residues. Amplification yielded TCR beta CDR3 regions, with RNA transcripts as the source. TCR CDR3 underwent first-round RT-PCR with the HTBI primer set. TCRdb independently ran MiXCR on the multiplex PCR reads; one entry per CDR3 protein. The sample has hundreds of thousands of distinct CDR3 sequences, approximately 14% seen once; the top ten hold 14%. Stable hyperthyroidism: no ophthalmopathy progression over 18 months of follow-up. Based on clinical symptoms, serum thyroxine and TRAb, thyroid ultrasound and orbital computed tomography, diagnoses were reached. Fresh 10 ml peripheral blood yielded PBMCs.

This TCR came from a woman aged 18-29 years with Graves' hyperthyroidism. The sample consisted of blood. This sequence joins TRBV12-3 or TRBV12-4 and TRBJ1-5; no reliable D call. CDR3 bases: TGTGCCAGCAGCCCAGAGGCCGCGGGGTGGAATCAGCCCCAGCATTTT. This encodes CASSPEAAGWNQPQHF.